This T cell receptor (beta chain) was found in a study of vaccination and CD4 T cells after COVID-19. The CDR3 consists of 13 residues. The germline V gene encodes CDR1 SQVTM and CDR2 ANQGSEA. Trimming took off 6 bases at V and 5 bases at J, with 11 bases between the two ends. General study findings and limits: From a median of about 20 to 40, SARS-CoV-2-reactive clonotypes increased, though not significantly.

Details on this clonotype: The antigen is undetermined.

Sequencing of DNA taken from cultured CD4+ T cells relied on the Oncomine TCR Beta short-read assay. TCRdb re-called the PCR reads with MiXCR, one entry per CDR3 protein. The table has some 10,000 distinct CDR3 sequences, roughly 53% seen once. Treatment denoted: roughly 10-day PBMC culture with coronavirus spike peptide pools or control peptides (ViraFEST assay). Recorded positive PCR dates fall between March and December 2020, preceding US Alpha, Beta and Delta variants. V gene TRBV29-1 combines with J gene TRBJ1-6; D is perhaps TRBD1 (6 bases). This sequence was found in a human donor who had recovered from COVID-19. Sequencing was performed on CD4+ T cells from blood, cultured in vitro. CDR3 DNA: TGCAGCGTAGCTGACAGGAATAATTCACCCCTCCACTTT. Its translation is CSVADRNNSPLHF.